These 18 T cell receptor beta chains came from one sample sequenced in a study of shared clonotypes between healthy human individuals. Profiled with immunoSEQ multiplex PCR; TCRdb holds only in-frame clones, not every one. The sample consists of about 2.4 million clones, 93% of them appearing once. Sample: naive CD4+ T cells from PBMCs. The subset here: CD45RA+ positively selected. These receptors were collected from a man aged 18 to 30 in good health. Some clones in this sample may be carry-over from other donors' samples.

This clone came up once. V is TRBV11-2 and J is TRBJ2-1; 7 nucleotides match TRBD2. CDR1 is SGHAT, CDR2 FQNNGV, per germline. Trimming took 6 bases from V and 3 from J; bases not matched to a gene: 8. The CDR3 totals 15 residues. The CDR3 is CASRNWGRVYNEQFF. The CDR3 DNA is TGTGCCAGCAGGAATTGGGGGAGGGTCTACAATGAGCAGTTCTTC.

The chain uses TRBV7-7 and TRBJ2-2; D possibly corresponds to TRBD2 (6 bases). The length of the CDR3 is 18 residues. V was trimmed by 4 bases and J by 0 bases, leaving 18 bases between them. The germline V gene encodes CDR1 SSHAT and CDR2 FNYEAQ (reference sequence). The CDR3 DNA reads TGTGCCAGCAGCTCTACTAGCACGGGATCGCCGAACACCGGGGAGCTGTTTTTT. Translation: CASSSTSTGSPNTGELFF.

Only one count was recorded for this clone. The rearrangement joins TRBV7-2 to TRBJ2-7, with D possibly matching TRBD2 (6 bases). The CDR3 consists of 13 residues. The germline V gene encodes CDR1 SGHTA and CDR2 FQGNSA. The V gene lost 0 bases and the J gene lost 6 bases, with 9 bases spanning the gap. The CDR3: CASSLAVGGEQYF. For the CDR3, the DNA is TGTGCCAGCAGCTTAGCAGTCGGGGGCGAGCAGTACTTC. The entire variable domain, with the rest obtained from reference TRBV7-2 and TRBJ2-7, is as follows: GAGVSQSPSNKVTEKGKDVELRCDPISGHTALYWYRQSLGQGLEFLIYFQGNSAPDKSGLPSDRFSAERTGGSVSTLTIQRTQQEDSAVYLCASSLAVGGEQYFGPGTRLTVT.

This chain connects TRBV19 to TRBJ1-3; 8 nucleotides agree with TRBD1. Looked up from germline, CDR1 is LNHDA and CDR2 is SQIVND (reference sequence). The CDR3 contains 13 residues. CDR3 bases: TGTGCTTCGAGGACAGGGCGGCGACACACCATATATTTT. Residues: CASRTGRRHTIYF.

The chain is built from TRBV30 and TRBJ2-7; 10 bases are a match to TRBD1. CDR3 length: 14 residues. Germline lookup yields CDR1 GTSNPN and CDR2 SVGIG (reference sequence). V trimming: 6 bases; J trimming: 6 bases; junction bases outside the gene matches: 11. CDR3 DNA sequence: TGTGCCTGTACTCAGGGACAGGGGTGGGTCGAGCAGTACTTC. Residues: CACTQGQGWVEQYF.

V is TRBV28 and J is TRBJ2-2, with 8 bases aligning to TRBD1. The CDR3 spans 15 residues. V gave up 6 bases and J gave up 3 bases; unmatched junction bases: 6. Germline V gene data show CDR1 as MDHEN and CDR2 as SYDVKM. CDR3 sequence (DNA): TGTGCCAGCAGGCCTCCAGGGGGCTACACCGGGGAGCTGTTTTTT. This translates into CASRPPGGYTGELFF.

V gene TRBV19 combines with J gene TRBJ1-5, with D tentatively TRBD1 (5 bases). The CDR3 has 15 amino acids. V lost 7 bases to trimming and J lost 4 bases, with 17 bases between them. Per germline, CDR1 LNHDA and CDR2 SQIVND (reference sequence). The CDR3 DNA reads as TGTGCCAGTAATCCTTGGGGCCAGAAAAATCAGCCCCAGCATTTT. Residues: CASNPWGQKNQPQHF.

The chain carries TRBV9 and TRBJ2-1; tentatively, D is TRBD2 (5 bases). V lost 2 bases and J lost 8, with 17 bases in between. This CDR3 is 15 amino acids long. Looked up from germline, CDR1 is SGDLS and CDR2 is YYNGEE. CDR3 sequence reads: CASSVSGTKPHEQFF. The CDR3 bases are TGTGCCAGCAGCGTGAGCGGTACTAAACCCCATGAGCAGTTCTTC.

This clone was picked up a small number of times. This chain uses TRBV6-5 with TRBJ1-2; D not certain. V shed 7 bases and J shed 5 bases, with 11 bases lying between them. The CDR3 is made up of 12 amino acids. Germline V gene sequence: CDR1 MNHEY, CDR2 SVGAGI. Written as DNA, the CDR3 is TGTGCCAGCATGAACCGGGGATATGGCTACACCTTC. It codes for CASMNRGYGYTF.

The V and J genes are TRBV6-4 and TRBJ2-7, with TRBD2 identical over 16 bases. Germline loops: CDR1 MRHNA, CDR2 SNTAGT. CDR3 length: 17 residues. V was clipped by 6 bases and J by 0 bases; unmatched bases: 5. CDR3 in amino acids: CASRGLAGGGSSYEQYF. In DNA, the CDR3 is TGTGCCAGCAGGGGACTAGCGGGAGGGGGCAGCTCCTACGAGCAGTACTTC.

In regard to this clone: The sample has other DNA sequences that encode this CDR3 too. The V gene is TRBV5-1, the J gene TRBJ2-5; no firm D call. CDR3 length: 14 residues. The V end was cut by 4 bases, the J end by 1 base, with 11 bases between. Looked up from germline, CDR1 is SGHRS and CDR2 is YFSETQ. In DNA form, the CDR3 reads TGCGCCAGCAGCCTTGCTGTTGGCCAAGAGACCCAGTACTTC. Its protein product is CASSLAVGQETQYF.

The chain links TRBV2 to TRBJ2-5; D is possibly TRBD1 or TRBD2 (6 bases each). Trimming left V 6 bases short and J 2 bases short, with 22 bases between. CDR1 is SNHLY, CDR2 FYNNEI, per germline. The CDR3 consists of 17 residues. The DNA of the CDR3 is TGTGCCAGCAGCCTCCAAGGCGACAGGAGGGGGCAAGAGACCCAGTACTTC. As protein: CASSLQGDRRGQETQYF.

This clone was seen a single time. The chain uses TRBV5-1 and TRBJ2-1; no clear D. CDR1 and CDR2 (germline): SGHRS, YFSETQ. V shed 0 bases and J shed 5 bases, with 6 bases lying between them. The CDR3 is 13 amino acids. CDR3 amino acids: CASSLEKHNEQFF. CDR3 DNA sequence: TGCGCCAGCAGCTTGGAGAAGCACAATGAGCAGTTCTTC.

This rearrangement joins TRBV28 to TRBJ2-3, with 9 bases lining up with TRBD2. J lost 5 bases, V lost 5 bases, and 11 bases had no gene match. The V gene's germline CDR1 is MDHEN and CDR2 SYDVKM. The length of the CDR3 is 16 residues. This CDR3 reads CASSGRAGGTRDTQYF. CDR3 nucleotides: TGTGCCAGCAGTGGGAGAGCGGGAGGAACTAGAGATACGCAGTATTTT.

V gene TRBV9 combines with J gene TRBJ2-2; no definite D call. CDR1 is SGDLS and CDR2 is YYNGEE in the germline V gene. V shed 5 bases and J shed 4 bases, with 12 bases lying between them. There are 14 residues in the CDR3. The CDR3 loop is CASSVFSSTGELFF. The CDR3, as DNA: TGTGCCAGCAGTGTGTTCTCGAGCACCGGGGAGCTGTTTTTT. Full variable domain (outside the CDR3, taken from reference TRBV9 and TRBJ2-2): DSGVTQTPKHLITATGQRVTLRCSPRSGDLSVYWYQQSLDQGLQFLIQYYNGEERAKGNILERFSAQQFPDLHSELNLSSLELGDSALYFCASSVFSSTGELFFGEGSRLTVL.

This clone has just one count. The chain is built from TRBV29-1 and TRBJ2-1, with 10 bases aligning to TRBD2. Trimming took 7 bases from V and 3 from J; bases not matched to a gene: 3. CDR3 length: 13 amino acids. CDR1 and CDR2 (germline): SQVTM, ANQGSEA. The CDR3 bases are TGCAGCGCCTGGACTAGCGGCTACAATGAGCAGTTCTTC. Encoded protein: CSAWTSGYNEQFF.

Turning to this clone: Different DNA sequences within this sample yield the same CDR3. The rearrangement joins TRBV5-4 to TRBJ2-3; TRBD2 matches at 11 bases. Trimming at V came to 1 base and at J to 3 bases, leaving 4 bases not matched to a gene. Looked up from germline, CDR1 is SGHNT and CDR2 is YYREEE (reference sequence). This CDR3 region has 16 residues. In DNA, the CDR3 is TGTGCCAGCAGCTTGAGGCTAGCGGGAGGAACAGATACGCAGTATTTT. This codes for CASSLRLAGGTDTQYF.

V usage is TRBV29-1 and J usage is TRBJ2-7; D call uncertain. Germline V gene lookup returns CDR1 SQVTM and CDR2 ANQGSEA. This CDR3 region has 12 residues. With 2 bases removed from V and 2 bases from J, the gap between germline ends came to 7 bases. CDR3 amino acids: CSVESFTYEQYF. In DNA, the CDR3 is TGCAGCGTTGAATCATTTACCTACGAGCAGTACTTC.